These T cell receptor beta chains were read from a single sample in a study of blood T cell repertoires in COVID-19. Here immunoSEQ multiplex PCR was the method, and the copy in TCRdb shows in-frame clones only, minus some. This repertoire shows roughly 250,000 clones, more than 90% found once; its top ten account for about 2.5%. Specimen: peripheral blood. Source of these receptors: a person under 30 with COVID-19, enrolled during active disease. The CDR3 runs from the conserved cysteine through the conserved F or W. The D gene is left open where the match is weak.

TRBJ2-7	-	TRBV19	TGTGCCAGTAGTATAGACAGGACCTACGAGCAGTACTTC	CASSIDRTYEQYF
TRBJ2-7	-	TRBV12-3/TRBV12-4	TGTGCCAGCAGTTTGGGGGCTACCTACGAGCAGTACTTC	CASSLGATYEQYF
TRBJ1-5	-	TRBV28	TGTGCCAGCAGCCCCGGTCGCAATCAGCCCCAGCATTTT	CASSPGRNQPQHF
TRBJ1-1	-	TRBV20-1	TGCAGTGCTGAGAGGAACACTGAAGCTTTCTTT	CSAERNTEAFF
TRBJ2-7	-	TRBV29-1	TGCAGCGCCTTCTACGAGCAGTACTTC	CSAFYEQYF
TRBJ1-2	TRBD1	TRBV27	TGTGCCAGCAGTTTAGTGGAGGGGGCACGGGATGGCTACACCTTC	CASSLVEGARDGYTF
TRBJ2-3	-	TRBV24-1	TGTGCCACCAGTGATTTTCAGACAGATACGCAGTATTTT	CATSDFQTDTQYF
TRBJ2-5	TRBD2	TRBV3-1/TRBV3-2	TGTGCCAGCAGCCAGACTAGCGGTAGGCAAGAGACCCAGTACTTC	CASSQTSGRQETQYF
TRBJ2-5	TRBD2	TRBV7-9	TGTGCCACGTGGGGGGGACTAGCGAACCAAGAGACCCAGTACTTC	CATWGGLANQETQYF
TRBJ2-1	TRBD2	TRBV19	TGTGCCAGTAGTATAGAGTTAAGTTGGACTAGCGGTATCAATGAGCAGTTCTTC	CASSIELSWTSGINEQFF